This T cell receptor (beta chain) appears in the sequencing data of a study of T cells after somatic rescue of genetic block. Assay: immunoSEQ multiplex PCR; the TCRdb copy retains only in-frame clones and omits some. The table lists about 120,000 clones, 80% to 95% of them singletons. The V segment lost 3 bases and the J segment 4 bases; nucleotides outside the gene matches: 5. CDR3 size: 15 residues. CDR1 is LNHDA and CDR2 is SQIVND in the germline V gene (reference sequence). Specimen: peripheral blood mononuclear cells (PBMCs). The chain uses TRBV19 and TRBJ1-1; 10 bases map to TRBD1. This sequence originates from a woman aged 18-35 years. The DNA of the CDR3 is TGTGCCAGTAGTATGATTGGGACAGGGGTCACTGAAGCTTTCTTT. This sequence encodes CASSMIGTGVTEAFF.